The sequence of this T cell receptor beta chain was determined in a study of PD-L1 blockade in urothelial cancer. Overall study context: Males with bladder-origin urothelial cancer constituted about 85% of the roughly 29 patients.

Sequencing was performed with immunoSEQ multiplex PCR; in TCRdb, only in-frame clones are kept and a portion is missing. The repertoire holds fewer than 35,000 clones, with 80% as singletons. Each patient gave between 1 and 8 samples of peripheral blood mononuclear cells, which were collected pretreatment and during treatment. This CDR3 has 14 residues. Per the germline V gene, CDR1 is SGHDT and CDR2 is YYEEEE. Notes on this clone: At one end the junction does not follow the germline gene, possibly because of a read error.

The material was PBMCs, obtained around atezolizumab (anti-PD-L1) treatment. This receptor was obtained from a man aged 45-60 years with urothelial cancer. The rearrangement links TRBV5-6 to TRBJ1-2; 7 nucleotides align to TRBD1. The CDR3 sequence is CASSLGDSLYGHTF. The CDR3 DNA sequence: TGTGCCAGCAGCTTGGGGGACAGCCTCTATGGCCACACCTTC.